The 4 T cell receptor beta chains in this list originate from one sample, sequenced in a study of cytomegalovirus exposure and HLA in healthy donors. Sequenced by immunoSEQ multiplex PCR; TCRdb stores in-frame clones only, minus some. The sample has over 250,000 clones; approximately 83% are singletons. The sample comprised PBMCs. These receptors originate from a woman between 18 and 29 years old in good health and CMV-seronegative.

The chain employs TRBV6-6 and TRBJ1-2, with 8 bases identical to TRBD1. CDR3 size: 11 residues. The V and J ends lost 10 bases and 4 bases, in that order; junction bases with no gene match: 2. Germline-derived CDR1 and CDR2 are MNHNY and SVGAGI (reference sequence). CDR3 coding DNA: TGTGCCATCGACAGGGGCTATGGCTACACCTTC. It codes for CAIDRGYGYTF.

V gene TRBV28 combines with J gene TRBJ2-7, with 7 bases matching TRBD1. There are 16 residues in the CDR3. Germline V gene lookup returns CDR1 MDHEN and CDR2 SYDVKM. Germline trimming cut 3 bases from V and 2 bases from J; bases unmatched to any gene: 10. The CDR3 protein is CASSFHWTGRTYEQYF. In nucleotides, the CDR3 is TGTGCCAGCAGTTTCCATTGGACAGGTCGAACCTACGAGCAGTACTTC.

The J gene is TRBJ2-5, the V gene TRBV10-2; TRBD1 matches at 8 bases. The germline gives CDR1 WSHSY, CDR2 SAAADI. V shed 4 bases and J 5 bases; nucleotides not matched to a gene: 9. The CDR3 totals 15 residues. CDR3 in amino acids: CASSVRQGAEETQYF. In nucleotides, the CDR3 is TGCGCCAGCAGTGTCAGGCAGGGGGCCGAGGAGACCCAGTACTTC.

J is TRBJ1-1 and V is TRBV19, with a weak D call TRBD1 (5 bases). Germline CDR1 LNHDA, CDR2 SQIVND (reference sequence). CDR3 size: 13 residues. The ends were cut back, 3 bases at V and 7 bases at J, with 12 bases in the middle. The CDR3 nucleotides read TGTGCCAGTAGTATCCAGGCGGGGCTTGAAGCTTTCTTT. It is translated as CASSIQAGLEAFF.